The present entry profiles one T cell receptor beta chain with its context. This sample was included in a study of Ad26.COV2.S vaccination and SARS-CoV-2 variants. Looking at the study overall: The donor was enrolled in the Ad26.COV2.S arm of the COV1001 trial. Administration of Ad26.COV2.S was intramuscular, either once or twice 56 days apart.

Treatment noted: about 20 received Ad26.COV2.S at low or high dose, single or two shots; several received placebo; per-sample allocation not given. Specimens were obtained on day 63 following the first vaccine or placebo injection. Boston supplied an adult donor aged 18-55 years. Data came from immunoSEQ multiplex PCR; TCRdb stores just in-frame clones and leaves some out. The sample has some 400,000 clones, about 88% seen once; the top ten hold 1.5% to 2%. The TCR comes from a person between 18 and 65 years old who received the Ad26.COV2.S COVID-19 vaccine or a placebo. The source material was peripheral blood, sampled in a trial of Ad26.COV2.S vaccine versus placebo.

The CDR3 region is CASSVAGFDEQYF. In DNA form, the CDR3 reads TGTGCCAGCAGCGTCGCGGGATTCGACGAGCAGTACTTC. The chain joins TRBV9 to TRBJ2-7; D is possibly TRBD2 (6 bases). Germline V gives CDR1 SGDLS, CDR2 YYNGEE. V lost 2 bases and J lost 5, with 11 bases in between. This CDR3 comprises 13 residues.